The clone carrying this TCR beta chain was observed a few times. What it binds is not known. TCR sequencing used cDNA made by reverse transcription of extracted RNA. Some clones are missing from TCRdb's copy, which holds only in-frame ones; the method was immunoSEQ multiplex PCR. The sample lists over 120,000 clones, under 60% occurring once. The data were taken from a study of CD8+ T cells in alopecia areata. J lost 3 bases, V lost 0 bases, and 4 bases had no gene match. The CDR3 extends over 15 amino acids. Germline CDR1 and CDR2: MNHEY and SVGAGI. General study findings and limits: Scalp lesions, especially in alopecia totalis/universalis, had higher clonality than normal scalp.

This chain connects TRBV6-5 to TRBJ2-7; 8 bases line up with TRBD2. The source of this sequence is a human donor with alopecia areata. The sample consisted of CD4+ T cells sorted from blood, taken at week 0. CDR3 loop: CASSYSRRGDYEQYF. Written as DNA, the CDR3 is TGTGCCAGCAGTTACTCGCGGCGGGGGGACTACGAGCAGTACTTC.